This T cell receptor beta chain was captured in a study of blood T cells in healthy people across ages. Regarding the study as a whole: Underestimates were what the diversity estimates from one million T cells were considered to be. The long-lived group displayed more naive CD4+ cells, plus higher diversity, than the aged donors did. Naive and antigen-experienced cells could not be conclusively compared, given unsorted PBMCs. Possibly confounding the expanded clonotype changes was the fact that donor CMV status was unknown.

Sample-barcoded 5' priming and a J-beta primer mix drove a second PCR of about 7 to 12 cycles. TCRdb re-derived calls from the 5' RACE reads in MiXCR, one entry per CDR3 protein. The sample includes under 950,000 distinct CDR3 sequences, approximately 21% of them seen just once. A few counts support this clonotype. The antigen is unknown. With 0 bases removed from V and 0 bases from J, the gap between germline ends came to 12 bases. Germline CDR1 is MNHEY and CDR2 is SMNVEV (reference sequence). The CDR3 length is 17 residues. The receptor's source is a man between 65 and 80 years old in good health. Material: blood. The rearrangement uses TRBV27 and TRBJ2-4; possibly TRBD2 for D (6 bases). The CDR3 protein is CASSLSISGLAKNIQYF. CDR3 nucleotides: TGTGCCAGCAGTTTATCGATAAGCGGGTTAGCCAAAAACATTCAGTACTTC.